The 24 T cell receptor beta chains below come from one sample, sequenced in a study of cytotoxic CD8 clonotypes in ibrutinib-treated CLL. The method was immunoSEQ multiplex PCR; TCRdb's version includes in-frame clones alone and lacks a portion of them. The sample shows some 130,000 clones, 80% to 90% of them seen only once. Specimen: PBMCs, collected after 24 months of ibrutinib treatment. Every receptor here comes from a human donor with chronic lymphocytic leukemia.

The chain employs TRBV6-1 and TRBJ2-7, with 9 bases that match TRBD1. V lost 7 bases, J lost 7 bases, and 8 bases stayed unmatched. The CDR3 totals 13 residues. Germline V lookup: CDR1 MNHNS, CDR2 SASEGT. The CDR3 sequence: CASITQGAGEQYF. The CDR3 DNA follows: TGTGCCAGCATTACACAGGGGGCAGGGGAGCAGTACTTC.

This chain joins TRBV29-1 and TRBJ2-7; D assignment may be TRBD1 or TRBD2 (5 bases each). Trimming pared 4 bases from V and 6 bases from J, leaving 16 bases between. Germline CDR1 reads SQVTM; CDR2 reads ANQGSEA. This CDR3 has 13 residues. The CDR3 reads CSVGGTSSIEQYF. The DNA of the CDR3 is TGCAGCGTTGGGGGGACCTCCTCCATCGAGCAGTACTTC.

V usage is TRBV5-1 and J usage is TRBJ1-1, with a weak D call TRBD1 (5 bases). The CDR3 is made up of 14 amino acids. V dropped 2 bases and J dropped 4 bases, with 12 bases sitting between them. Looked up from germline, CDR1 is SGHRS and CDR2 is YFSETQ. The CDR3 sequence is CASSFGGEGTEAFF. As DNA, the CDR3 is TGCGCCAGCAGCTTTGGAGGGGAGGGCACTGAAGCTTTCTTT.

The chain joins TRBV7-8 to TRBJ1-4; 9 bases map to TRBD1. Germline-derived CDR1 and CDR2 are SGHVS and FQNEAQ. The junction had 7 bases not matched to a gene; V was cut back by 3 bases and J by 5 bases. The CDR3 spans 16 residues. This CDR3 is CASSFQPGQGNEKLFF. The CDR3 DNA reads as TGTGCCAGCAGCTTTCAGCCGGGACAGGGCAATGAAAAACTGTTTTTT.

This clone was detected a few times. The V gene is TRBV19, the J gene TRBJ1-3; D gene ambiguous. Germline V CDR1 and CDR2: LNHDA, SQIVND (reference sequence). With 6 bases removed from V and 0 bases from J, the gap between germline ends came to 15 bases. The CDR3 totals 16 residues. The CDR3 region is CASRPVFPSSGNTIYF. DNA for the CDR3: TGTGCCAGTAGGCCGGTCTTTCCGAGCTCTGGAAACACCATATATTTT.

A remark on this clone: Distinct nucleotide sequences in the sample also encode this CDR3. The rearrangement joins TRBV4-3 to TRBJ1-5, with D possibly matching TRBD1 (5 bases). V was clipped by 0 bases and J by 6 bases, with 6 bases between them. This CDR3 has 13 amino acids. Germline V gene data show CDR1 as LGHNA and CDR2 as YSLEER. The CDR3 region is CASSQERGQPQHF. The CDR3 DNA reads TGCGCCAGCAGCCAAGAAAGGGGTCAGCCCCAGCATTTT.

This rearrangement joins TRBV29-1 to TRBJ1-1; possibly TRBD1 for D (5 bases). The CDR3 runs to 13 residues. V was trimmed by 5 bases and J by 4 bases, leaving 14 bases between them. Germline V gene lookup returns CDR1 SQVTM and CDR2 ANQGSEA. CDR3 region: CSVRGEGSTEAFF. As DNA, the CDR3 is TGCAGCGTTAGAGGGGAAGGAAGCACTGAAGCTTTCTTT. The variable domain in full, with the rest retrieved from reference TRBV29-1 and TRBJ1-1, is SAVISQKPSRDICQRGTSLTIQCQVDSQVTMMFWYRQQPGQSLTLIATANQGSEATYESGFVIDKFPISRPNLTFSTLTVSNMSPEDSSIYLCSVRGEGSTEAFFGQGTRLTVV.

This CDR3 is CASSPGSDTQYF. Written as DNA, the CDR3 is TGTGCCAGCAGCCCTGGGTCGGATACGCAGTATTTT. This chain links TRBV11-2 with TRBJ2-3; D uncertain. V was shortened by 5 bases and J by 6 bases, with 9 bases between the two germline ends. The germline V gene encodes CDR1 SGHAT and CDR2 FQNNGV. The CDR3 has 12 amino acids.

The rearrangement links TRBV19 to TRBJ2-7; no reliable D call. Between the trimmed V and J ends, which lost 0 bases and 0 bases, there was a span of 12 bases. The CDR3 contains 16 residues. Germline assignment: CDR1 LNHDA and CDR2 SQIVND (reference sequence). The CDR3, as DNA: TGTGCCAGTAGTATAGAAGCCAGTACGAGCTCCTACGAGCAGTACTTC. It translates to CASSIEASTSSYEQYF.

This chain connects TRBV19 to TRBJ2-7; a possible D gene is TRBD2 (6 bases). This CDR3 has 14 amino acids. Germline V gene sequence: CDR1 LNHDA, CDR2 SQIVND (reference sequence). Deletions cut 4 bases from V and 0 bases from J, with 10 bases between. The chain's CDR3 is CASSTGLSSYEQYF. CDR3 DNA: TGTGCCAGTAGTACGGGACTTTCCTCCTACGAGCAGTACTTC.

The CDR3 nucleotides are TGTGCCAGCAGCCGACAGAATTCACCCCTCCACTTT. It encodes CASSRQNSPLHF. This chain uses TRBV7-9 with TRBJ1-6; D possibly corresponds to TRBD1 (5 bases). This CDR3 has 12 residues. The V gene lost 5 bases and the J gene lost 7 bases, with 6 bases spanning the gap. CDR1 is SEHNR, CDR2 FQNEAQ, per germline (reference sequence).

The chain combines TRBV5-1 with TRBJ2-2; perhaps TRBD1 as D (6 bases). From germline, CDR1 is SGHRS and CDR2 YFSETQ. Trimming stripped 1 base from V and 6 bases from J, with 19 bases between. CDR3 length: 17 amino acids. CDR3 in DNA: TGCGCCAGCAGCTTGCCGACGGGCAGGGGTTGGTCCGGGGAGCTGTTTTTT. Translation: CASSLPTGRGWSGELFF. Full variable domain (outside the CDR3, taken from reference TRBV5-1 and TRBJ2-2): KAGVTQTPRYLIKTRGQQVTLSCSPISGHRSVSWYQQTPGQGLQFLFEYFSETQRNKGNFPGRFSGRQFSNSRSEMNVSTLELGDSALYLCASSLPTGRGWSGELFFGEGSRLTVL.

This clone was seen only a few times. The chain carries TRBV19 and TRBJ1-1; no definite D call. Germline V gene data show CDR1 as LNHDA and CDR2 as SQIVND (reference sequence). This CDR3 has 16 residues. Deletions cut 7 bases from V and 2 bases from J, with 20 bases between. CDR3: CASIGIRGAANTEAFF. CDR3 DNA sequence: TGTGCCAGTATAGGGATTAGAGGAGCGGCAAACACTGAAGCTTTCTTT.

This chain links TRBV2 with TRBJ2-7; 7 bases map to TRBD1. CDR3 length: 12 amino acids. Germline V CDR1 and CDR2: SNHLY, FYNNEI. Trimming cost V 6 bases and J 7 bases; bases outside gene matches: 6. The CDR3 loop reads CASSQSGGEQYF. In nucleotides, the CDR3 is TGTGCCAGCAGCCAATCAGGGGGAGAGCAGTACTTC.

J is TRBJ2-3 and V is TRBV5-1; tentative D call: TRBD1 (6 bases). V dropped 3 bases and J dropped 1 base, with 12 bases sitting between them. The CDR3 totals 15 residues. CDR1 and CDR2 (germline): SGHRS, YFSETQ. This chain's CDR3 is CASSSQGFGTDTQYF. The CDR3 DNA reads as TGCGCCAGCAGCTCCCAGGGGTTCGGCACAGATACGCAGTATTTT.

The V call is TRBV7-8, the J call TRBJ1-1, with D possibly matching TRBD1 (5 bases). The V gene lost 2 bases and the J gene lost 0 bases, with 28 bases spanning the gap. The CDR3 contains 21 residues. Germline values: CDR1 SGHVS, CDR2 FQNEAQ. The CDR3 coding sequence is TGTGCCAGCAGCTTACTCAGGGCTGCGCGAGCTAACCCAACGATGAACACTGAAGCTTTCTTT. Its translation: CASSLLRAARANPTMNTEAFF. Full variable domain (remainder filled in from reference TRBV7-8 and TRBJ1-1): GAGVSQSPRYKVAKRGQDVALRCDPISGHVSLFWYQQALGQGPEFLTYFQNEAQLDKSGLPSDRFFAERPEGSVSTLKIQRTQQEDSAVYLCASSLLRAARANPTMNTEAFFGQGTRLTVV.

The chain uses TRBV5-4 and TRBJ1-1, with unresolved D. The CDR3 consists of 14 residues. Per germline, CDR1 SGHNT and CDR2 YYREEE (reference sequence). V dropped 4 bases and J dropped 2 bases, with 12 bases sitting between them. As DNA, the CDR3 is TGTGCCAGCAGCCGAACGGGATTCAACACTGAAGCTTTCTTT. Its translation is CASSRTGFNTEAFF.

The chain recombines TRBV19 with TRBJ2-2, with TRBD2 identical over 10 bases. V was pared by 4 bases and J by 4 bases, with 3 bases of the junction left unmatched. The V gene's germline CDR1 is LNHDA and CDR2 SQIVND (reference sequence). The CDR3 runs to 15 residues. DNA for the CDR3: TGTGCCAGTAGTACTAGCGGGAGAGGCACCGGGGAGCTGTTTTTT. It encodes CASSTSGRGTGELFF. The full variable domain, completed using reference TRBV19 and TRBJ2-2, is DGGITQSPKYLFRKEGQNVTLSCEQNLNHDAMYWYRQDPGQGLRLIYYSQIVNDFQKGDIAEGYSVSREKKESFPLTVTSAQKNPTAFYLCASSTSGRGTGELFFGEGSRLTVL.

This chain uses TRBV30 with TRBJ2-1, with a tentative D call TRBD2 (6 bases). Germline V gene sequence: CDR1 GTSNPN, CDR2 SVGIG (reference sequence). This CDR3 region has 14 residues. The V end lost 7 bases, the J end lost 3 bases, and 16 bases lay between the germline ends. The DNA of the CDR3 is TGTGCCTTGAAGGACGGACTATTCTACAATGAGCAGTTCTTC. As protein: CALKDGLFYNEQFF.

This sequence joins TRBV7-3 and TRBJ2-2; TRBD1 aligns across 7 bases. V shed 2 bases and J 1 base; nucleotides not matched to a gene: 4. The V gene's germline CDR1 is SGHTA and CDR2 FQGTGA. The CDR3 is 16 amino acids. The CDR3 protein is CASSLQGVKNTGELFF. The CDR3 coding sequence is TGTGCCAGCAGCTTACAGGGGGTAAAGAACACCGGGGAGCTGTTTTTT.

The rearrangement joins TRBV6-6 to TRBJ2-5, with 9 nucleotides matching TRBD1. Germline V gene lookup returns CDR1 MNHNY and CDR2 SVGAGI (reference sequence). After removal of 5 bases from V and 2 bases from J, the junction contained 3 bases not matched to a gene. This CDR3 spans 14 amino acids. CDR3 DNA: TGTGCCAGCAGTCGCGGGACAGGGCAAGAGACCCAGTACTTC. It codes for CASSRGTGQETQYF.

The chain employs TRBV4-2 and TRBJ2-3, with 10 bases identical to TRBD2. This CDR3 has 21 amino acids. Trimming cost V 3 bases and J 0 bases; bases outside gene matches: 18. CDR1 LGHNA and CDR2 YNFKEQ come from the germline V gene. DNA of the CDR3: TGTGCCAGCAGCCAGAGGGGGGACCGAATGGGACTAGCGACTAGCACAGATACGCAGTATTTT. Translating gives CASSQRGDRMGLATSTDTQYF.

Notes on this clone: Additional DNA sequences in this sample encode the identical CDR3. This CDR3 is CAWSVGQGVPYEQYF. Written as DNA, the CDR3 is TGTGCCTGGAGTGTAGGGCAGGGTGTCCCCTACGAGCAGTACTTC. The chain combines TRBV30 with TRBJ2-7, with a possible D match to TRBD1 (5 bases). The CDR3 extends over 15 amino acids. The ends were cut back, 0 bases at V and 2 bases at J, with 14 bases in the middle. Germline V gene data show CDR1 as GTSNPN and CDR2 as SVGIG (reference sequence). Variable domain in full (rest from reference TRBV30 and TRBJ2-7): SQTIHQWPATLVQPVGSPLSLECTVEGTSNPNLYWYRQAAGRGLQLLFYSVGIGQISSEVPQNLSASRPQDRQFILSSKKLLLSDSGFYLCAWSVGQGVPYEQYFGPGTRLTVT.

CDR3: CASSPSIYSGNTIYF. In nucleotides, the CDR3 is TGTGCCAGCAGCCCCTCGATTTACTCTGGAAACACCATATATTTT. The chain joins TRBV7-9 to TRBJ1-3; D is unresolved. V was pared by 5 bases and J by 0 bases, with 11 bases between. This CDR3 comprises 15 residues. The germline CDR1 and CDR2 sequences are SEHNR and FQNEAQ (reference sequence).